These 26 T cell receptor beta chains were all obtained from the same sample, sequenced in a study of blood T cells in healthy people across ages. The use of a sample-barcoded 5' primer and a J-beta primer mix characterized a second PCR of roughly 7 to 12 cycles. TCRdb analysed the 5' RACE reads with MiXCR anew, one entry per CDR3 protein. The data show around 1,500,000 distinct CDR3 sequences, with 28% seen just once and roughly 8% held by the top ten. The sequenced material came from blood. The source of these receptors is a woman aged 25-40 years in good health.

This clonotype appeared a single time. V usage is TRBV12-3 or TRBV12-4 and J usage is TRBJ2-1; D possibly corresponds to TRBD2 (6 bases). CDR3 length: 14 amino acids. V was cut by 3 bases and J by 5 bases, with 11 bases left in between. Here the CDR3 DNA reads TGTGCCAGCAGTTTTTACGGCGGGAACAATGAGCAGTTCTTC. Its translation: CASSFYGGNNEQFF.

A few counts support this clonotype. One end of the junction fails to match germline, which may point to a read error. The rearrangement links TRBV19 to TRBJ2-6; TRBD2 is a possible D gene (6 bases). From germline, CDR1 is LNHDA and CDR2 SQIVND (reference sequence). The CDR3 loop spans 17 amino acids. The CDR3 reads CACSIVGLLIEANVLTF. CDR3 bases: TGTGCCTGTAGTATAGTGGGACTGCTGATCGAGGCCAACGTCCTGACTTTC.

The V and J genes are TRBV30 and TRBJ2-7, with D perhaps TRBD2 (5 bases). The CDR3 is made up of 12 amino acids. CDR1 is GTSNPN and CDR2 is SVGIG in the germline V gene (reference sequence). The V gene lost 6 bases and the J gene lost 3 bases, with 12 bases spanning the gap. Written as DNA, the CDR3 is TGTGCCTGCCTACCTGCGGGCTACGAGCAGTACTTC. Protein product: CACLPAGYEQYF.

The sample holds a few counts of this clonotype. The J gene is TRBJ2-5, the V gene TRBV9; 7 nucleotides align to TRBD2. Germline CDR1 reads SGDLS; CDR2 reads YYNGEE. V shed 3 bases, J shed 2 bases, and the junction held 10 bases outside the gene matches. The CDR3 extends over 16 amino acids. CDR3 protein: CASSAGLLARQETQYF. The CDR3, as DNA: TGTGCCAGCAGCGCCGGGTTACTAGCGAGACAAGAGACCCAGTACTTC. The full variable domain, in which reference TRBV9 and TRBJ2-5 provide the parts outside the CDR3, is DSGVTQTPKHLITATGQRVTLRCSPRSGDLSVYWYQQSLDQGLQFLIQYYNGEERAKGNILERFSAQQFPDLHSELNLSSLELGDSALYFCASSAGLLARQETQYFGPGTRLLVL.

This clonotype has more than one count but fewer than ten. J is TRBJ2-3 and V is TRBV27, with 8 bases aligning to TRBD2. The CDR3 sequence is 14 residues long. Germline CDR1 reads MNHEY; CDR2 reads SMNVEV (reference sequence). V dropped 6 bases and J dropped 4; count of bases not matched to a gene: 6. The CDR3 spells CASRFGGAADTQYF. In DNA, the CDR3 is TGTGCCAGCAGATTCGGGGGGGCCGCAGATACGCAGTATTTT.

In this sample, this clonotype turned up many times. V usage is TRBV20-1 and J usage is TRBJ2-5, with a tentative D call TRBD1 (5 bases). V was cut by 3 bases and J by 1 base, with 18 bases left in between. This CDR3 has 16 residues. The germline V gene has CDR1 DFQATT and CDR2 SNEGSKA (reference sequence). CDR3 in amino acids: CSARSDTRQSQETQYF. CDR3 DNA sequence: TGCAGTGCTAGGTCGGACACCCGTCAATCCCAAGAGACCCAGTACTTC.

This clonotype was counted a few times. An end of the junction differs from the germline gene, which may be a read error. V gene TRBV18 combines with J gene TRBJ1-1, with TRBD1 as a possible D gene (6 bases). The CDR3 spans 15 residues. Germline V gene data show CDR1 as KGHSH and CDR2 as LQKENI. The CDR3 region has the DNA TGTGCCGGCTCACCACAAACAACAGGGCAGACTGAAACTTTCTTT. It encodes CAGSPQTTGQTETFF.

This clonotype was seen a few times. The chain is built from TRBV5-1 and TRBJ1-3, with TRBD1 as a possible D gene (5 bases). The V gene lost 2 bases and the J gene lost 0 bases, with 12 bases spanning the gap. Germline CDR1 reads SGHRS; CDR2 reads YFSETQ. CDR3 length equals 16 residues. Here the CDR3 reads CASSLGGDGSGNTIYF. DNA for the CDR3: TGCGCCAGCAGCTTAGGAGGGGACGGCTCTGGAAACACCATATATTTT.

This clonotype was detected a few times. V gene TRBV4-2 combines with J gene TRBJ2-1; D gene ambiguous. V was cut by 0 bases and J by 2 bases, with 14 bases left in between. CDR3 length equals 17 residues. From germline, CDR1 is LGHNA and CDR2 YNFKEQ. DNA of the CDR3: TGTGCCAGCAGCCAAGATGACCCCGGCACTGCCTACAATGAGCAGTTCTTC. It translates to CASSQDDPGTAYNEQFF.

This clonotype appeared many times. The chain is built from TRBV7-6 and TRBJ2-1; maybe TRBD2 (5 bases). Germline CDR1 reads SGHVS; CDR2 reads FNYEAQ. V was trimmed by 1 base and J by 8 bases, leaving 9 bases between them. The CDR3 totals 13 residues. This CDR3 reads CASSLGAGDEQFF. The CDR3 bases are TGTGCCAGCAGCTTAGGGGCGGGTGATGAGCAGTTCTTC.

Many counts were recorded for this clonotype. This chain links TRBV29-1 with TRBJ1-1, with TRBD1 as a possible D gene (6 bases). In germline, CDR1 is SQVTM, CDR2 ANQGSEA. This CDR3 is 16 amino acids long. With 5 bases removed from V and 4 bases from J, the gap between germline ends came to 23 bases. CDR3 sequence (DNA): TGCAGCGTTAGAGGGGGTCTCGGCAGGGAGGTCACTGAAGCTTTCTTT. This sequence encodes CSVRGGLGREVTEAFF. The variable domain in full, completed from reference TRBV29-1 and TRBJ1-1, reads SAVISQKPSRDICQRGTSLTIQCQVDSQVTMMFWYRQQPGQSLTLIATANQGSEATYESGFVIDKFPISRPNLTFSTLTVSNMSPEDSSIYLCSVRGGLGREVTEAFFGQGTRLTVV.

The chain uses TRBV6-5 and TRBJ1-4; D unclear. This CDR3 spans 15 amino acids. CDR1 MNHEY and CDR2 SVGAGI come from the germline V gene. V was pared by 5 bases and J by 8 bases, with 18 bases between. DNA for the CDR3: TGTGCCAGCAGTAGAGCTCCCATAGCTACCGAAAAACTGTTTTTT. It encodes CASSRAPIATEKLFF.

This sequence joins TRBV20-1 and TRBJ2-1, with 8 bases aligning to TRBD1. J lost 3 bases, V lost 5 bases, and 6 bases had no gene match. Germline V gives CDR1 DFQATT, CDR2 SNEGSKA (reference sequence). The CDR3 spans 14 residues. The CDR3 loop is CSASTGANYNEQFF. CDR3 coding DNA: TGCAGTGCTTCGACAGGGGCTAACTACAATGAGCAGTTCTTC.

J is TRBJ2-5 and V is TRBV2; 9 nucleotides align to TRBD2. Germline V gene sequence: CDR1 SNHLY, CDR2 FYNNEI. J lost 3 bases, V lost 10 bases, and 6 bases had no gene match. This CDR3 has 13 residues. The CDR3 DNA is TGTGCCACGTCTAGCGGGATGAAAGAGACCCAGTACTTC. Protein sequence: CATSSGMKETQYF.

The sample holds many counts of this clonotype. The CDR3 here is CASSIGREQYF. The CDR3 DNA follows: TGTGCCAGCAGTATAGGTCGGGAGCAGTACTTC. This chain links TRBV27 with TRBJ2-7; D gene ambiguous. With 5 bases removed from V and 7 bases from J, the gap between germline ends came to 9 bases. The CDR3 loop spans 11 amino acids. Germline V gene data show CDR1 as MNHEY and CDR2 as SMNVEV (reference sequence).

The V and J genes are TRBV20-1 and TRBJ2-1, with TRBD2 identical over 12 bases. Germline V CDR1 and CDR2: DFQATT, SNEGSKA (reference sequence). The CDR3 length is 15 residues. Losses at the gene ends were 5 bases for V and 8 bases for J; bases not matched to a gene: 10. The CDR3 loop is CSAQTSGGATYEQFF. The CDR3 nucleotides are TGCAGTGCTCAGACTAGCGGGGGAGCTACCTATGAGCAGTTCTTC.

The V gene is TRBV28, the J gene TRBJ2-1, with D uncertain. V lost 5 bases and J lost 9, with 17 bases in between. Germline V CDR1 and CDR2: MDHEN, SYDVKM. The CDR3 spans 14 residues. The CDR3 DNA is TGTGCCAGCAGTGCCCCCGCTAGGCCGGGTGAGCAGTTCTTC. This codes for CASSAPARPGEQFF. Together with reference TRBV28 and TRBJ2-1, the CDR3 gives the full variable domain: DVKVTQSSRYLVKRTGEKVFLECVQDMDHENMFWYRQDPGLGLRLIYFSYDVKMKEKGDIPEGYSVSREKKERFSLILESASTNQTSMYLCASSAPARPGEQFFGPGTRLTVL.

This clonotype was picked up a small number of times. V is TRBV3-1 and J is TRBJ2-3; possibly TRBD2 for D (6 bases). CDR3 size: 17 residues. Trimming stripped 4 bases from V and 7 bases from J, with 24 bases between. CDR1 LGHDT and CDR2 YNNKEL come from the germline V gene (reference sequence). The chain's CDR3 is CASSPRGETSDTNTQYF. DNA of the CDR3: TGTGCCAGCAGCCCGAGGGGCGAGACTAGTGATACAAATACGCAGTATTTT.

The rearrangement joins TRBV20-1 to TRBJ2-1, with D perhaps matching TRBD1 (5 bases). The CDR3 runs 13 residues. Germline V gene lookup returns CDR1 DFQATT and CDR2 SNEGSKA (reference sequence). Between the trimmed V and J ends, which lost 6 bases and 4 bases, there was a span of 13 bases. CDR3 loop: CSAPQTVYNEQFF. The CDR3 nucleotides read TGCAGTGCCCCGCAGACAGTTTACAATGAGCAGTTCTTC.

A few counts support this clonotype. The CDR3 sequence: CSVLTGMSNQPQHF. Here the CDR3 DNA reads TGCAGCGTATTGACAGGGATGAGCAATCAGCCCCAGCATTTT. The chain has TRBV29-1 and TRBJ1-5; 7 bases match TRBD1. The germline gives CDR1 SQVTM, CDR2 ANQGSEA. With V trimmed by 6 bases and J by 1 base, 6 bases remained unmatched. CDR3 length equals 14 residues.

V is TRBV24-1 and J is TRBJ2-1, with D tentatively TRBD1 (5 bases). This CDR3 is 12 amino acids long. Germline V CDR1 and CDR2: KGHDR, SFDVKD. V gave up 0 bases and J gave up 10 bases, with 6 bases separating them. CDR3 residues: CATSDLQGEQFF. As DNA, the CDR3 is TGTGCCACCAGTGATTTGCAGGGCGAGCAGTTCTTC.

Remarks on this clonotype: A much larger clone is a single base away; this may be a read error. The CDR3 protein is CASSQTGPDAQYF. The DNA of the CDR3 is TGTGCCAGCAGCCAGACAGGGCCAGATGCGCAGTATTTT. V is TRBV14 and J is TRBJ2-3, with 7 bases fitting TRBD1. Germline V CDR1 and CDR2: SGHDN, FVKESK. The CDR3 loop spans 13 amino acids.

The chain is built from TRBV5-1 and TRBJ2-7, with D tentatively TRBD1 (6 bases). The germline gives CDR1 SGHRS, CDR2 YFSETQ. CDR3 length: 15 amino acids. The V and J ends lost 3 bases and 0 bases respectively, with 13 bases between them. As DNA, the CDR3 is TGCGCCAGCAGCTCACAGGGTGTGATCTCCTACGAGCAGTACTTC. Its protein product is CASSSQGVISYEQYF.

As concerns this clonotype: A much more abundant neighbour one base away suggests this may be a read error. V is TRBV29-1 and J is TRBJ2-1; tentatively, D is TRBD2 (6 bases). Germline V gene data show CDR1 as SQVTM and CDR2 as ANQGSEA. The CDR3 is 11 amino acids. The CDR3 DNA sequence: TGCAACACCCACCCGGGGGTTGAGCAGTTCTTC. It codes for CNTHPGVEQFF.

The table lists this clonotype with a few counts. The chain couples TRBV20-1 to TRBJ2-7, with 13 bases aligning to TRBD2. This CDR3 comprises 17 residues. J lost 3 bases, V lost 1 base, and 9 bases had no gene match. CDR1 DFQATT and CDR2 SNEGSKA come from the germline V gene (reference sequence). Here the CDR3 DNA reads TGCAGTGCTAGAGTTATAGGGACTAGCGGGGATTTCTACGAGCAGTACTTC. Residues: CSARVIGTSGDFYEQYF.

In the case of this clonotype: The junction departs from germline at one end; a sequencing error may be responsible. The J gene is TRBJ1-5, the V gene TRBV6-5; 10 bases are shared with TRBD1. Germline V CDR1 and CDR2: MNHEY, SVGAGI. The CDR3 is 15 residues long. This CDR3 reads CVSRPGTGEKQPQHF. As DNA, the CDR3 is TGTGTCAGCAGACCCGGGACAGGGGAGAAACAGCCCCAGCATTTT.